This is a list of T cell receptor beta chains from one sample in a study of Graves' ophthalmopathy and Graves' hyperthyroidism. TCRdb re-called the multiplex PCR reads through MiXCR, storing one row per CDR3 protein. The sample shows under 250,000 distinct CDR3 sequences, about 22% of them seen only once. The sequenced material came from peripheral blood. Every receptor here comes from a woman aged 50 to 60 with Graves' ophthalmopathy. Both conserved end residues are part of each CDR3. The D gene is left open where the match is weak. Only part of the rows carry a size: once, few, many, or a class if the clone is expanded.

v_call: TRBV12-3/TRBV12-4; d_call: -; j_call: TRBJ2-5; clone_size: -; cdr3_aa: CASSPGFSLVETQYF; cdr3_nt: TGTGCCAGCAGCCCAGGGTTTAGCCTTGTAGAGACCCAGTACTTC
v_call: TRBV7-2; d_call: -; j_call: TRBJ2-7; clone_size: many; cdr3_aa: CASSPYLTRLEQYF; cdr3_nt: TGTGCCAGCAGCCCCTACCTGACCCGCCTCGAGCAGTACTTC
v_call: TRBV9; d_call: TRBD1; j_call: TRBJ1-1; clone_size: many; cdr3_aa: CASSVGTGDLRSTEAFF; cdr3_nt: TGTGCCAGCAGCGTAGGGACAGGGGACTTGAGGAGCACTGAAGCTTTCTTT
v_call: TRBV20-1; d_call: -; j_call: TRBJ2-7; clone_size: -; cdr3_aa: CSALGPLAQYF; cdr3_nt: TGCAGTGCATTGGGGCCCTTGGCGCAGTACTTC
v_call: TRBV28; d_call: -; j_call: TRBJ1-1; clone_size: many; cdr3_aa: CASSFLSQGRAFF; cdr3_nt: TGTGCCAGCAGTTTCCTCTCTCAGGGGCGCGCTTTCTTT
v_call: TRBV2; d_call: TRBD1; j_call: TRBJ2-7; clone_size: -; cdr3_aa: CASRGTGISHEQYF; cdr3_nt: TGTGCCAGCAGGGGGACAGGGATAAGCCACGAGCAGTACTTC
v_call: TRBV2; d_call: -; j_call: TRBJ1-5; clone_size: many; cdr3_aa: CASNGGSNSNQPQHF; cdr3_nt: TGTGCCAGCAATGGGGGCTCGAATAGCAATCAGCCCCAGCATTTT
v_call: TRBV9; d_call: -; j_call: TRBJ2-7; clone_size: many; cdr3_aa: CASSPRGRSSYEQYF; cdr3_nt: TGTGCCAGCAGCCCTCGAGGGAGGAGCTCCTACGAGCAGTACTTC
v_call: TRBV9; d_call: -; j_call: TRBJ2-7; clone_size: many; cdr3_aa: CASSPLFDRSYEQYF; cdr3_nt: TGTGCCAGCAGCCCCCTATTTGACCGCTCCTACGAGCAGTACTTC
v_call: TRBV5-1; d_call: TRBD2; j_call: TRBJ2-7; clone_size: few; cdr3_aa: CASSPGGGRGVEQYF; cdr3_nt: TGCGCCAGCAGCCCCGGCGGCGGGAGAGGGGTCGAGCAGTACTTC
v_call: TRBV4-1; d_call: -; j_call: TRBJ1-1; clone_size: -; cdr3_aa: CASSLRSGGTMNTEAFF; cdr3_nt: TGCGCCAGCAGCCTCAGGAGCGGGGGGACAATGAACACTGAAGCTTTCTTT
v_call: TRBV4-1; d_call: -; j_call: TRBJ1-2; clone_size: -; cdr3_aa: CASSQDQGWGKGSNYGYTF; cdr3_nt: TGCGCCAGCAGCCAAGACCAGGGTTGGGGTAAGGGGTCTAACTATGGCTACACCTTC
v_call: TRBV6-2/TRBV6-3; d_call: -; j_call: TRBJ1-1; clone_size: -; cdr3_aa: CASSLRLKVAAGTEAFF; cdr3_nt: TGTGCCAGCAGTTTGAGACTCAAAGTCGCGGCAGGGACTGAAGCTTTCTTT
v_call: TRBV24-1; d_call: -; j_call: TRBJ2-2; clone_size: many; cdr3_aa: CATSDPGLNTGELFF; cdr3_nt: TGTGCCACCAGTGATCCTGGGCTTAACACCGGGGAGCTGTTTTTT
v_call: TRBV5-1; d_call: -; j_call: TRBJ1-1; clone_size: many; cdr3_aa: CASSLSQNTEAFF; cdr3_nt: TGCGCCAGCAGCTTGTCCCAGAACACTGAAGCTTTCTTT
v_call: TRBV20-1; d_call: -; j_call: TRBJ2-2; clone_size: many; cdr3_aa: CSAPNQGTGELFF; cdr3_nt: TGCAGTGCTCCGAACCAGGGCACCGGGGAGCTGTTTTTT
v_call: TRBV6-2/TRBV6-3; d_call: -; j_call: TRBJ2-5; clone_size: many; cdr3_aa: CASIGTQKGTQYF; cdr3_nt: TGTGCCAGCATCGGGACCCAGAAAGGGACCCAGTACTTC
v_call: TRBV9; d_call: TRBD1; j_call: TRBJ2-5; clone_size: few; cdr3_aa: CASSVAPRTGWEETQYF; cdr3_nt: TGTGCCAGCAGCGTAGCCCCCAGGACAGGGTGGGAAGAGACCCAGTACTTC
v_call: TRBV28; d_call: -; j_call: TRBJ2-5; clone_size: many; cdr3_aa: CASSLVSRRETQYF; cdr3_nt: TGTGCCAGCAGTTTAGTTTCCAGAAGAGAGACCCAGTACTTC
v_call: TRBV6-1; d_call: -; j_call: TRBJ2-2; clone_size: few; cdr3_aa: CASSGYTGELFF; cdr3_nt: TGTGCCAGCTCCGGCTACACCGGGGAGCTGTTTTTT
v_call: TRBV19; d_call: -; j_call: TRBJ1-2; clone_size: -; cdr3_aa: CASSIMGGNYGYTF; cdr3_nt: TGTGCCAGTAGTATCATGGGGGGAAACTATGGCTACACCTTC
v_call: TRBV28; d_call: -; j_call: TRBJ1-1; clone_size: many; cdr3_aa: CASSLMNTEAFF; cdr3_nt: TGTGCCAGCAGCCTCATGAACACTGAAGCTTTCTTT
v_call: TRBV20-1; d_call: TRBD2; j_call: TRBJ2-5; clone_size: many; cdr3_aa: CSASDGLARETQYF; cdr3_nt: TGCAGTGCTAGTGATGGACTAGCGCGAGAGACCCAGTACTTC
v_call: TRBV24-1; d_call: TRBD1; j_call: TRBJ1-1; clone_size: -; cdr3_aa: CATSDTTGDRTEAFF; cdr3_nt: TGTGCCACCAGTGATACGACAGGGGACCGCACTGAAGCTTTCTTT
v_call: TRBV30; d_call: -; j_call: TRBJ1-5; clone_size: many; cdr3_aa: CAWSVNRNQPQHF; cdr3_nt: TGTGCCTGGAGTGTTAACAGGAATCAGCCCCAGCATTTT
v_call: TRBV24-1; d_call: -; j_call: TRBJ2-5; clone_size: many; cdr3_aa: CATSDRTEKETQYF; cdr3_nt: TGTGCCACCAGTGACCGGACTGAAAAAGAGACCCAGTACTTC
v_call: TRBV5-1; d_call: -; j_call: TRBJ2-7; clone_size: many; cdr3_aa: CASSLTSMYEQYF; cdr3_nt: TGCGCCAGCAGCTTGACTAGTATGTACGAGCAGTACTTC
v_call: TRBV29-1; d_call: -; j_call: TRBJ1-1; clone_size: many; cdr3_aa: CSALSLGDTEAFF; cdr3_nt: TGCAGCGCTCTGTCCCTGGGTGACACTGAAGCTTTCTTT
v_call: TRBV9; d_call: TRBD2; j_call: TRBJ2-2; clone_size: many; cdr3_aa: CASSVAAGLAGDTGELFF; cdr3_nt: TGTGCCAGCAGCGTAGCTGCAGGACTAGCGGGAGACACCGGGGAGCTGTTTTTT
v_call: TRBV5-6; d_call: TRBD2; j_call: TRBJ2-4; clone_size: many; cdr3_aa: CASSLLAGEAKNIQYF; cdr3_nt: TGTGCCAGCAGCTTGCTTGCGGGAGAGGCCAAAAACATTCAGTACTTC
v_call: TRBV29-1; d_call: -; j_call: TRBJ2-7; clone_size: -; cdr3_aa: CSVNNPGPQAYEQYF; cdr3_nt: TGCAGCGTTAACAATCCGGGCCCACAAGCGTACGAGCAGTACTTC
v_call: TRBV10-3; d_call: TRBD1; j_call: TRBJ2-5; clone_size: many; cdr3_aa: CAISESAGGAETQYF; cdr3_nt: TGTGCCATCAGTGAAAGCGCAGGGGGTGCAGAGACCCAGTACTTC
v_call: TRBV7-2; d_call: TRBD1; j_call: TRBJ1-3; clone_size: -; cdr3_aa: CASSVDRVNTIYF; cdr3_nt: TGTGCCAGCAGCGTAGACAGGGTTAACACCATATATTTT
v_call: TRBV30; d_call: TRBD1; j_call: TRBJ1-5; clone_size: many; cdr3_aa: CAWGTADQPQHF; cdr3_nt: TGTGCCTGGGGGACAGCTGATCAGCCCCAGCATTTT
v_call: TRBV13; d_call: TRBD2; j_call: TRBJ2-3; clone_size: many; cdr3_aa: CASSFGGLAGGRTDTQYF; cdr3_nt: TGTGCCAGCAGCTTTGGGGGACTAGCGGGAGGACGCACAGATACGCAGTATTTT
v_call: TRBV12-3/TRBV12-4; d_call: -; j_call: TRBJ1-2; clone_size: many; cdr3_aa: CASRQGGWGYTF; cdr3_nt: TGTGCCAGCAGGCAGGGAGGCTGGGGCTACACCTTC
v_call: TRBV10-3; d_call: -; j_call: TRBJ2-5; clone_size: -; cdr3_aa: CAISDLETQYF; cdr3_nt: TGTGCCATCAGTGACTTAGAGACCCAGTACTTC
v_call: TRBV10-3; d_call: -; j_call: TRBJ1-2; clone_size: many; cdr3_aa: CAISEEGYYGYTF; cdr3_nt: TGTGCCATCAGTGAGGAGGGTTACTATGGCTACACCTTC
v_call: TRBV11-2; d_call: TRBD2; j_call: TRBJ2-7; clone_size: many; cdr3_aa: CASSFGRPGGRRYEQYF; cdr3_nt: TGTGCCAGCAGCTTTGGAAGGCCCGGCGGGAGAAGGTACGAGCAGTACTTC